This T cell receptor beta chain was obtained from a study of T-cell reconstitution after alpha-beta-depleted transplantation in children. Per germline, CDR1 SGHVS and CDR2 FQNEAQ. V was pared by 4 bases and J by 7 bases, with 4 bases of the junction left unmatched. The length of the CDR3 is 14 residues. The authors prepared the TCRbeta library with unique molecular identifiers. TCRdb re-analysed the PCR reads in MiXCR, keeping a single row per CDR3 protein. The sample includes 580,000 or so distinct CDR3 sequences, 20% to 25% of them seen just once. The study's findings and limits: Diversity and T-cell counts at one year after transplant derived mostly from new T cells. For some patients, TCRbeta diversity was high at day 60 because of recipient T cells and thymic progenitors that survived.

Regarding this clonotype: What it binds is not known.

The source material was PBMCs, mostly from graft donor cells, sampled 360 days after TCRalphabeta/CD19-depleted stem cell transplant. This receptor was taken from a boy under two years old who had a stem cell transplant for acute myeloid leukemia, so the T cells may come from the graft donor. The V and J genes are TRBV7-8 and TRBJ1-6; 7 nucleotides match TRBD1. The CDR3 protein is CASSSRGANSPLHF. CDR3 bases: TGTGCCAGCAGCTCCAGGGGGGCCAATTCACCCCTCCACTTT.